Shown below are 8 T cell receptor beta chains from a single sample sequenced in a study of cytomegalovirus exposure and HLA in healthy donors. PCR primers comprised 60 Vbeta and 13 Jbeta primers. Sequencing was performed with immunoSEQ multiplex PCR; in TCRdb, only in-frame clones are kept and a portion is missing. This sample's table reports 100,000 to 150,000 clones. The material sequenced was PBMCs. Receptors originate from a man between 25 and 39 years old in good health and CMV-seronegative.

The chain joins TRBV19 to TRBJ1-5, with D unresolved. The CDR3 sequence is 14 residues long. V gave up 7 bases and J gave up 2 bases, with 12 bases separating them. Germline CDR1 reads LNHDA; CDR2 reads SQIVND (reference sequence). As DNA, the CDR3 is TGTGCCAGTACCAGTTGGCAGGGCAATCAGCCCCAGCATTTT. The encoded protein is CASTSWQGNQPQHF.

The chain has TRBV30 and TRBJ2-7; the D is unclear. Germline CDR1 GTSNPN, CDR2 SVGIG (reference sequence). The CDR3 has 12 amino acids. V lost 2 bases, J lost 2 bases, and 7 bases lay in between. The chain's CDR3 is CAWSTSTYEQYF. The CDR3 DNA reads as TGTGCCTGGAGTACTTCTACCTACGAGCAGTACTTC.

The chain links TRBV2 to TRBJ1-2, with a weak D call TRBD1 (6 bases). Germline CDR1 and CDR2: SNHLY and FYNNEI. The V end was cut by 7 bases, the J end by 8 bases, with 20 bases between. The CDR3 spans 14 residues. CDR3 bases: TGTGCCAGCACCGGAACCAGGGGAGGGAGCGGCTACACCTTC. It codes for CASTGTRGGSGYTF.

V is TRBV21-1 and J is TRBJ2-3; the table's TRBD1 call for D was not verified on the DNA. TRBV21-1 represents a pseudogene. The CDR3 is 13 amino acids. DNA for the CDR3: TGTGCCAGCAGGTCACAGCTCACAGATACGCAGTATTTT. Translated, it gives CASRSQLTDTQYF.

The chain couples TRBV29-1 to TRBJ1-1; the match to TRBD1 covers 7 bases. CDR3 length: 14 residues. V lost 2 bases and J lost 5; bases outside the gene matches: 8. The germline gives CDR1 SQVTM, CDR2 ANQGSEA. This chain's CDR3 is CSVETYRGDTEAFF. DNA of the CDR3: TGCAGCGTTGAAACTTACAGGGGAGATACTGAAGCTTTCTTT.

The V call is TRBV28, the J call TRBJ1-1; D remains ambiguous. The CDR3 length is 15 residues. V was clipped by 8 bases and J by 2 bases, with 18 bases between them. Per the germline V gene, CDR1 is MDHEN and CDR2 is SYDVKM. The CDR3 reads CASPPPGQVNTEAFF. In DNA, the CDR3 is TGTGCCAGCCCCCCCCCTGGGCAGGTTAACACTGAAGCTTTCTTT.

The J gene is TRBJ2-7, the V gene TRBV5-5; weak D call: TRBD1 (5 bases). Trimming took off 1 base at V and 1 base at J, with 9 bases between the two ends. Germline CDR1 SGHKS, CDR2 YYEKEE (reference sequence). The CDR3 sequence is 14 residues long. The CDR3 sequence: CASSLFQGSYEQYF. The CDR3, as DNA: TGTGCCAGCAGCTTGTTTCAGGGATCCTACGAGCAGTACTTC.

V is TRBV5-6 and J is TRBJ1-4, with 10 bases matching TRBD1. The germline gives CDR1 SGHDT, CDR2 YYEEEE. With V trimmed by 3 bases and J by 8 bases, 7 bases remained unmatched. This CDR3 region has 15 residues. Here the CDR3 DNA reads TGTGCCAGCAGCTCCCTGACAGGGGGCGCGGAAAAACTGTTTTTT. It specifies CASSSLTGGAEKLFF.